These 18 T cell receptor beta chains were all obtained from the same sample, sequenced in a study of cytomegalovirus exposure and HLA in healthy donors. Primers included in the PCR were 60 Vbeta and 13 Jbeta primers. TCRdb's table, derived via immunoSEQ multiplex PCR, lists solely in-frame clones and lacks some. The sample shows roughly 160,000 clones, 60% to 80% of them seen only once. The sequenced sample consisted of PBMCs. The receptor set was obtained from a man aged 50-60 years in good health and CMV-seropositive.

The chain couples TRBV4-1 to TRBJ1-2, with 7 bases that match TRBD1. Germline trimming cut 3 bases from V and 5 bases from J; bases unmatched to any gene: 12. Germline CDR1 and CDR2: MGHRA and YSYEKL. This CDR3 is built from 16 residues. This chain's CDR3 is CASSHILRTGEYGYTF. The DNA for the CDR3 is TGCGCCAGCAGCCACATCTTGAGGACAGGAGAATATGGCTACACCTTC.

The chain combines TRBV5-6 with TRBJ1-2; 9 nucleotides align to TRBD1. The V segment lost 1 base and the J segment 8 bases; nucleotides outside the gene matches: 15. CDR1 is SGHDT, CDR2 YYEEEE, per germline. The CDR3 has 17 residues. The CDR3 nucleotides are TGTGCCAGCAGCTTGAGGACAGGGGCCCAAATTTCGGGAGGCTACACCTTC. This encodes CASSLRTGAQISGGYTF.

The CDR3 loop reads CASSRRLPLTGTGDYGYTF. DNA for the CDR3: TGTGCCAGCAGTCGACGACTACCACTCACCGGGACAGGGGACTATGGCTACACCTTC. The chain joins TRBV4-2 to TRBJ1-2, with 10 bases matching TRBD1. Trimming cost V 6 bases and J 3 bases; bases outside gene matches: 19. CDR1 is LGHNA, CDR2 YNFKEQ, per germline. CDR3 length equals 19 residues.

This clone was seen more than once but under ten times. The V call is TRBV14, the J call TRBJ1-2; no clear D. V was clipped by 1 base and J by 1 base, with 19 bases between them. The germline V gene has CDR1 SGHDN and CDR2 FVKESK. The CDR3 covers 18 residues. In nucleotides, the CDR3 is TGTGCCAGCAGCCAAGCGAACCCCGGGAGAGAACTTAACTATGGCTACACCTTC. Translated, it gives CASSQANPGRELNYGYTF.

The rearrangement joins TRBV4-1 to TRBJ1-2; the D gene is possibly TRBD1 (5 bases). This CDR3 has 17 amino acids. Germline-derived CDR1 and CDR2 are MGHRA and YSYEKL. Trimming removed 2 bases from V and 4 bases from J, with 20 bases in between. The CDR3 here is CASSQTQGRSSGYGYTF. CDR3 DNA: TGCGCCAGCAGCCAAACCCAGGGAAGATCCTCGGGCTATGGCTACACCTTC.

The chain couples TRBV4-1 to TRBJ1-2; D possibly corresponds to TRBD1 (6 bases). The V end lost 3 bases, the J end lost 8 bases, and 13 bases lay between the germline ends. Germline V gives CDR1 MGHRA, CDR2 YSYEKL. The CDR3 spans 13 residues. CDR3 bases: TGCGCCAGCAGCCAGGAAACAGGGTCGGGCTACACCTTC. Translating gives CASSQETGSGYTF.

The chain uses TRBV7-2 and TRBJ1-4, with D possibly TRBD1 on 6 matching bases. The CDR3 is made up of 14 amino acids. CDR1 and CDR2 (germline): SGHTA, FQGNSA. V dropped 5 bases and J dropped 7 bases, with 14 bases sitting between them. CDR3: CASSQDRKGEKLFF. In DNA, the CDR3 is TGTGCCAGCAGCCAAGACAGGAAGGGTGAAAAACTGTTTTTT.

The CDR3 is CASNRGTHNEQFF. CDR3 coding DNA: TGTGCCAGCAACCGGGGGACTCACAATGAGCAGTTCTTC. The chain joins TRBV9 to TRBJ2-1; maybe TRBD2 (6 bases). Germline V CDR1 and CDR2: SGDLS, YYNGEE. V was pared by 6 bases and J by 5 bases, with 12 bases between. The CDR3 covers 13 residues.

This clone occurred a few times. The chain uses TRBV5-6 and TRBJ1-2; tentative D call: TRBD1 (6 bases). V lost 4 bases to trimming and J lost 4 bases, with 17 bases between them. Germline values: CDR1 SGHDT, CDR2 YYEEEE. CDR3 length equals 15 residues. The CDR3 loop reads CASSRALGAGYGYTF. The CDR3 DNA is TGTGCCAGCAGCCGGGCTCTGGGGGCGGGCTATGGCTACACCTTC.

The gene calls are TRBV5-4 and TRBJ1-2, with 11 bases aligning to TRBD1. The CDR3 has 16 residues. V lost 4 bases to trimming and J lost 3 bases; unmatched junction nucleotides: 8. Germline CDR1 and CDR2: SGHNT and YYREEE (reference sequence). As DNA, the CDR3 is TGTGCCAGCAGCCCGGACAGGGGGCGAGGGTACTATGGCTACACCTTC. Translation: CASSPDRGRGYYGYTF.

This clone was detected once. The V and J genes are TRBV5-5 and TRBJ1-3; D is unclear. This CDR3 region has 16 residues. Per the germline V gene, CDR1 is SGHKS and CDR2 is YYEKEE (reference sequence). V was pared by 1 base and J by 0 bases, with 11 bases between. The CDR3 sequence is CASSLSGRSSGNTIYF. In DNA form, the CDR3 reads TGTGCCAGCAGCTTGTCTGGCCGGAGCTCTGGAAACACCATATATTTT. Full variable domain (outside the CDR3, taken from reference TRBV5-5 and TRBJ1-3): DAGVTQSPTHLIKTRGQQVTLRCSPISGHKSVSWYQQVLGQGPQFIFQYYEKEERGRGNFPDRFSARQFPNYSSELNVNALLLGDSALYLCASSLSGRSSGNTIYFGEGSWLTVV.

The genes are TRBV5-1 and TRBJ2-1; 8 positions agree with TRBD2. V shed 7 bases, J shed 0 bases, and the junction held 9 bases outside the gene matches. The germline gives CDR1 SGHRS, CDR2 YFSETQ. This CDR3 is built from 16 residues. Here the CDR3 reads CASSLLAGSSYNEQFF. As DNA, the CDR3 is TGCGCCAGCTCCCTTCTAGCGGGTAGCTCCTACAATGAGCAGTTCTTC. The variable domain in full, completed from reference TRBV5-1 and TRBJ2-1, reads KAGVTQTPRYLIKTRGQQVTLSCSPISGHRSVSWYQQTPGQGLQFLFEYFSETQRNKGNFPGRFSGRQFSNSRSEMNVSTLELGDSALYLCASSLLAGSSYNEQFFGPGTRLTVL.

The chain joins TRBV14 to TRBJ1-4; no clear D gene. The CDR3 contains 12 residues. Per germline, CDR1 SGHDN and CDR2 FVKESK. The ends were cut back, 8 bases at V and 10 bases at J, with 14 bases in the middle. CDR3 loop: CASSQTGGKLFF. The CDR3 bases are TGTGCCAGCTCACAGACGGGAGGAAAACTGTTTTTT. Full variable domain (outside the CDR3, taken from reference TRBV14 and TRBJ1-4): EAGVTQFPSHSVIEKGQTVTLRCDPISGHDNLYWYRRVMGKEIKFLLHFVKESKQDESGMPNNRFLAERTGGTYSTLKVQPAELEDSGVYFCASSQTGGKLFFGSGTQLSVL.

The V call is TRBV6-6, the J call TRBJ1-5; the match to TRBD1 covers 9 bases. The CDR3 spans 14 residues. Germline V CDR1 and CDR2: MNHNY, SVGAGI (reference sequence). V lost 6 bases to trimming and J lost 6 bases; unmatched junction nucleotides: 6. CDR3 DNA: TGTGCCAGCAGCCCAACACAGGGGGCTCAGCCCCAGCATTTT. It specifies CASSPTQGAQPQHF.

The chain has TRBV2 and TRBJ1-5; 8 bases agree with TRBD1. Germline CDR1 is SNHLY and CDR2 is FYNNEI. There are 15 residues in the CDR3. V lost 7 bases, J lost 2 bases, and 7 bases stayed unmatched. The CDR3 region is CASTADRVGNQPQHF. In DNA form, the CDR3 reads TGTGCCAGCACCGCGGACAGGGTGGGCAATCAGCCCCAGCATTTT.

The genes are TRBV28 and TRBJ1-2; 7 bases are shared with TRBD1. Per germline, CDR1 MDHEN and CDR2 SYDVKM. Losses at the gene ends were 3 bases for V and 0 bases for J; bases not matched to a gene: 4. There are 15 residues in the CDR3. CDR3 loop: CASSLRDRPNYGYTF. The CDR3, as DNA: TGTGCCAGCAGTTTGCGGGACAGACCTAACTATGGCTACACCTTC.

There are a few counts of this clone. The sample carries other DNA sequences with the same CDR3. V is TRBV7-9 and J is TRBJ1-3; D unclear. Germline lookup yields CDR1 SEHNR and CDR2 FQNEAQ (reference sequence). This CDR3 contains 15 residues. The germline V and J ends were trimmed by 5 bases and 0 bases, with 11 bases remaining between them. In DNA, the CDR3 is TGTGCCAGCAGCCCTTTTACTAACTCTGGAAACACCATATATTTT. Translation gives CASSPFTNSGNTIYF.

This clone was seen more than once but under ten times. DNA of the CDR3: TGTGCCAGCAGCTTCACAGATAATTCACCCCTCCACTTT. It translates to CASSFTDNSPLHF. The V gene is TRBV11-1, the J gene TRBJ1-6; D not certain. The CDR3 is 13 amino acids. Per germline, CDR1 SGHAT and CDR2 FQDESV (reference sequence). V lost 3 bases and J lost 5, with 5 bases in between.